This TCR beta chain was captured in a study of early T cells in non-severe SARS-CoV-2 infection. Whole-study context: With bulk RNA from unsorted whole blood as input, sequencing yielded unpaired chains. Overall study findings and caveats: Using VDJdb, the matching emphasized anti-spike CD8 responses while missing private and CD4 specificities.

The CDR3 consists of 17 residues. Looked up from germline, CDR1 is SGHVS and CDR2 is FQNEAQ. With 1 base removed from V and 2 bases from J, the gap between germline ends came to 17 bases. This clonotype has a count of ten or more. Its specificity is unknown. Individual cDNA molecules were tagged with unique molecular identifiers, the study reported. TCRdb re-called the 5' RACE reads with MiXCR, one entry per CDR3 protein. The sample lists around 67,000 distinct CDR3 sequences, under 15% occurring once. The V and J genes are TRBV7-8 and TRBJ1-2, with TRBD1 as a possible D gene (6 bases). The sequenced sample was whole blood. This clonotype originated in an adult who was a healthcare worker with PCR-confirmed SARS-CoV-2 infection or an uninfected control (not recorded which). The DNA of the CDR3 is TGTGCCAGCAGCTTAGACACTAGGACAGTGAGAAACTATGGCTACACCTTC. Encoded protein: CASSLDTRTVRNYGYTF.